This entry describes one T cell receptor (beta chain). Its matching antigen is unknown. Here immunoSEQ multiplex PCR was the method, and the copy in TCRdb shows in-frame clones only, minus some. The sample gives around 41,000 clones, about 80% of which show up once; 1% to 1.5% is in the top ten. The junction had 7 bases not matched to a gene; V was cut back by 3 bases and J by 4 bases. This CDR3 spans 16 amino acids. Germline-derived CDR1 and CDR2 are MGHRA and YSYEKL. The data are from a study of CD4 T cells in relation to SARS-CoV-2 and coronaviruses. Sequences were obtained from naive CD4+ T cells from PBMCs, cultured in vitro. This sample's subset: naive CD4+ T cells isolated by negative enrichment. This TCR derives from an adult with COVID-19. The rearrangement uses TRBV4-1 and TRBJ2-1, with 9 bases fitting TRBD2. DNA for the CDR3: TGCGCCAGCAGCCACCAGCTAGCGGGAACTTACAATGAGCAGTTCTTC. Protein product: CASSHQLAGTYNEQFF.